This T cell receptor beta chain was captured by sequencing in a study of blood T cell repertoires in COVID-19. CDR1 SGHTA and CDR2 FQGNSA come from the germline V gene. This CDR3 comprises 16 residues. J gave up 0 bases and V 4 bases, and 3 bases lay outside the gene matches. TCRdb's copy holds only in-frame clones and misses some; the assay was immunoSEQ multiplex PCR. This sample has about 240,000 clones, with roughly 90% found just once. Turning to this clone: Other DNA variants within this sample encode the same CDR3.

This clonotype originated in a man aged 60 to 75 with acute or convalescent COVID-19. This chain uses TRBV7-2 with TRBJ2-3, with 11 nucleotides matching TRBD2. Sequencing was done on a sample of peripheral blood. The CDR3 DNA sequence: TGTGCCAGCAGCTCTAGACTAGCGGGAAGCACAGATACGCAGTATTTT. Protein product: CASSSRLAGSTDTQYF.